This T cell receptor beta chain was recovered during a study of blood T cell repertoires in COVID-19. The study recruited exposed participants who had met a COVID-19 case within 2 weeks before entry. The junction had 9 bases not matched to a gene; V was cut back by 5 bases and J by 2 bases. The germline gives CDR1 LGHDT, CDR2 YNNKEL (reference sequence). This CDR3 has 15 residues. The table lists this clone with a few counts. Profiling relied on immunoSEQ multiplex PCR, and the TCRdb table lists in-frame clones only, not all of them. Among about 430,000 clones listed, approximately 90% were seen once.

The chain joins TRBV3-1 (or the pseudogene TRBV3-2) to TRBJ2-7; 7 bases map to TRBD1. Input material: PBMCs or T cells enriched from blood (not recorded which). The clonotype comes from a woman under 30 who had been exposed to COVID-19. CDR3 amino acids: CASSGPGTATYEQYF. The CDR3 DNA is TGTGCCAGCAGCGGACCCGGGACAGCTACCTACGAGCAGTACTTC.